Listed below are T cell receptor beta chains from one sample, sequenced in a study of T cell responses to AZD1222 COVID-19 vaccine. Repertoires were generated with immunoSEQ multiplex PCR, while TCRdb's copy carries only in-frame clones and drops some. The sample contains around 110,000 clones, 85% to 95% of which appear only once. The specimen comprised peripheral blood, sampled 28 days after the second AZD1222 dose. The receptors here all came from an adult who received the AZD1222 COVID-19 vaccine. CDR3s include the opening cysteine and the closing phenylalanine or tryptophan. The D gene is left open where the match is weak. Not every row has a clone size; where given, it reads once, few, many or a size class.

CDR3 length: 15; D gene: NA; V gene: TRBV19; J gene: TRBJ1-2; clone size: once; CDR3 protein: CASSIPGQFRGGYTF; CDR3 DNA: TGTGCCAGTAGTATCCCCGGACAGTTCAGGGGAGGCTACACCTTC
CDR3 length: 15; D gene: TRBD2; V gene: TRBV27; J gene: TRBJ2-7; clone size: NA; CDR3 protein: CASRRTSGILYEQYF; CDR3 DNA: TGTGCCAGCAGACGGACTAGCGGGATACTCTACGAGCAGTACTTC
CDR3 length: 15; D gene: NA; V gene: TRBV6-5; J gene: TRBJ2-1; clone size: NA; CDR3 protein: CASSYSSRAANEQFF; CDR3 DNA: TGTGCCAGCAGTTACTCTTCCCGGGCCGCCAATGAGCAGTTCTTC
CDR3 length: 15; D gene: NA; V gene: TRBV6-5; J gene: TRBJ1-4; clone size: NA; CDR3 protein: CASSFRHLLNEKLFF; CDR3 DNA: TGTGCCAGCAGTTTTCGACACTTACTTAATGAAAAACTGTTTTTT
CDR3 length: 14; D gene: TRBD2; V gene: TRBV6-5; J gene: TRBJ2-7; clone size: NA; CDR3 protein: CASTRREGSHEQYF; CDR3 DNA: TGTGCCAGCACCCGACGGGAGGGGTCCCACGAGCAGTACTTC
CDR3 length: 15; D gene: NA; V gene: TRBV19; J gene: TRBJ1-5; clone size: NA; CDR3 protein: CASSRWEIGNQPQHF; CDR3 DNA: TGTGCCAGTAGTAGGTGGGAAATAGGCAATCAGCCCCAGCATTTT
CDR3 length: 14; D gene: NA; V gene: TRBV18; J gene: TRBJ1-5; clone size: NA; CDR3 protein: CASSPEGQYQPQHF; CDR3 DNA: TGTGCCAGCTCACCAGAAGGGCAATATCAGCCCCAGCATTTT
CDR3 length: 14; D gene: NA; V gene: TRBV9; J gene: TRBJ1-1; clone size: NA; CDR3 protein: CASSPPSGFPEAFF; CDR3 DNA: TGTGCCAGCAGTCCACCCTCAGGGTTCCCTGAAGCTTTCTTT
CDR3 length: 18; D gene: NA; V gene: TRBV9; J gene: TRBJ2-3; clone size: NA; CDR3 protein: CASSGPLAGTLLTDTQYF; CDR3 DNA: TGTGCCAGCAGCGGACCCTTAGCTGGGACTCTCCTCACAGATACGCAGTATTTT
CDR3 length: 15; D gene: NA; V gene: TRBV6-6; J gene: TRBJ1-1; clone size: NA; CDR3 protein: CASLLGGNMNTEAFF; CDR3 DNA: TGTGCCAGCCTACTCGGAGGAAACATGAACACTGAAGCTTTCTTT